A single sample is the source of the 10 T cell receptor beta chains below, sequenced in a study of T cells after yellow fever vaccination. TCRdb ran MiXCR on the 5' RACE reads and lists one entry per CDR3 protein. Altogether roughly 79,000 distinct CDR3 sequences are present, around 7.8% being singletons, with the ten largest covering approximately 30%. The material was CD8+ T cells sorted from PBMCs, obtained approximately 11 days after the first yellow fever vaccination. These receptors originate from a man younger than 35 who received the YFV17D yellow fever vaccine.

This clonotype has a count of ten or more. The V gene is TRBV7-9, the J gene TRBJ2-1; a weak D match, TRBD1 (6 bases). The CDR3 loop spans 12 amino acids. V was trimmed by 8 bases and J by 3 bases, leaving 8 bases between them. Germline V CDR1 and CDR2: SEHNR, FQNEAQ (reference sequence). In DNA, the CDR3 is TGTGCCAGCCGGACAGACTACAATGAGCAGTTCTTC. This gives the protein CASRTDYNEQFF.

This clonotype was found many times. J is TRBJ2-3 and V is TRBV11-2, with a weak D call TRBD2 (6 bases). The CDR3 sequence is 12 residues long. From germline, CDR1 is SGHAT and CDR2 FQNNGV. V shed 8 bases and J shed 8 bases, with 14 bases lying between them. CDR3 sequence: CASGGLIGTQYF. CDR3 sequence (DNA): TGTGCCAGCGGGGGGTTGATAGGTACGCAGTATTTT.

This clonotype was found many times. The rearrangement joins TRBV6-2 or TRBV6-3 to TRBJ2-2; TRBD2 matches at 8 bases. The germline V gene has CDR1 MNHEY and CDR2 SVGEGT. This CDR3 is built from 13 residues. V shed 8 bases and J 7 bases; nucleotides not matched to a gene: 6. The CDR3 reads CASFRGGIGELFF. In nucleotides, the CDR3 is TGTGCCAGCTTTCGGGGGGGCATCGGGGAGCTGTTTTTT.

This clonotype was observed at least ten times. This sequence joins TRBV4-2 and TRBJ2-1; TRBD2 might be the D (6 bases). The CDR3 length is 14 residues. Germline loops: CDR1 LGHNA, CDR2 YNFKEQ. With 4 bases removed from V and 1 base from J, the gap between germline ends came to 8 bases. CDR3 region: CASSPSVSYNEQFF. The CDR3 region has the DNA TGTGCCAGCAGCCCTAGCGTTTCCTACAATGAGCAGTTCTTC.

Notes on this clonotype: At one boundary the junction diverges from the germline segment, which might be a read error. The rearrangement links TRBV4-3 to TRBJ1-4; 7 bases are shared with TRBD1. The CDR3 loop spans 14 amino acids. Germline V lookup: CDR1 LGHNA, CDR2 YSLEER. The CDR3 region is CASSEDRVREKLFF. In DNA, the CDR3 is TGCGCCAGCAGCGAAGACAGGGTTCGCGAAAAACTGTTTTTT.

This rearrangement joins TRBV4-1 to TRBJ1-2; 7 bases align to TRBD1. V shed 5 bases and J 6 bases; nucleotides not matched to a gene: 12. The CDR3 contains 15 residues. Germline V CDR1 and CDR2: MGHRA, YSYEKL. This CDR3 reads CASSTPTGTYDGYTF. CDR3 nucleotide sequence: TGCGCCAGCAGCACCCCGACAGGGACCTATGATGGCTACACCTTC.

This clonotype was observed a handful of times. CDR3 DNA sequence: TGCAGCGCCTTCGGGACTAGCGAAGGAGTGGAGACCCAGTACTTC. This encodes CSAFGTSEGVETQYF. This chain links TRBV29-1 with TRBJ2-5, with 10 positions matching TRBD2. The germline gives CDR1 SQVTM, CDR2 ANQGSEA. The J segment lost 5 bases and the V segment lost 7 bases, leaving 13 bases of the junction unmatched. There are 15 residues in the CDR3.

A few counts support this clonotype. CDR3 loop: CASTPGLVYSGANVLTF. The CDR3 region has the DNA TGTGCCAGCACCCCCGGACTGGTCTACTCTGGGGCCAACGTCCTGACTTTC. The V call is TRBV3-1, the J call TRBJ2-6, with D perhaps matching TRBD2 (5 bases). V lost 7 bases and J lost 0, with 16 bases in between. The CDR3 totals 17 residues. Germline V gene lookup returns CDR1 LGHDT and CDR2 YNNKEL (reference sequence).

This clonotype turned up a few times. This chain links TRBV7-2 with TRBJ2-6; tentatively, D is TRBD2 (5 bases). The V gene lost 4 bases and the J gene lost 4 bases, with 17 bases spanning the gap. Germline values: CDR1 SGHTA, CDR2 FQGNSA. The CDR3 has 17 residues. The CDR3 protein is CASSSTPSQSGANVLTF. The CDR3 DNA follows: TGTGCCAGCAGCTCGACCCCTAGCCAATCCGGGGCCAACGTCCTGACTTTC.

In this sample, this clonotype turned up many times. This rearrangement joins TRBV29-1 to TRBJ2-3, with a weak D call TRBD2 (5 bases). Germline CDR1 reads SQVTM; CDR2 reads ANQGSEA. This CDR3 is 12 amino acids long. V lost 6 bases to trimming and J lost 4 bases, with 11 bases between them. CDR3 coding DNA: TGCAGCGTAGAACTAGTTTCAGATACGCAGTATTTT. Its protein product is CSVELVSDTQYF.